A single sample gave rise to the 15 T cell receptor beta chains below, sequenced in a study of T cells in Graves' hyperthyroidism and ophthalmopathy (dated by TCRdb to 2018 to 2020). Libraries were constructed by multiplex PCR. The reads were generated on an Illumina HiSeq 2000. The TCR beta CDR3 regions were amplified from RNA transcripts. The first round of RT-PCR for the TCR CDR3 was performed with the HTBI primer set and the Qiagen OneStep RT-PCR kit. TCRdb applied fastp at Q25 and MiXCR to the public reads, then kept only in-frame beta chains. Records with the same CDR3 protein are collapsed into one entry carrying the most frequent genes and DNA. Across this sample there are about 740,000 distinct CDR3 sequences, with around 15% seen only once. The ten largest clonotypes hold more than 8.5% of the sample. Material: blood. All receptors derive from a woman between 18 and 29 years old with Graves' hyperthyroidism.

The CDR3 nucleotides are TGTGCCAGCAGCCTCCGGACAGGGCCCACTGAAGCTTTCTTT. Its protein is CASSLRTGPTEAFF. The chain couples TRBV5-4 to TRBJ1-1, with 8 nucleotides matching TRBD1. CDR3 size: 14 residues. Germline V lookup: CDR1 SGHNT, CDR2 YYREEE (reference sequence). With V trimmed by 4 bases and J by 4 bases, 6 bases remained unmatched.

This clonotype appeared a few times. The rearrangement links TRBV4-2 to TRBJ2-1, with D hard to call. V lost 0 bases and J lost 0, with 21 bases in between. CDR3 length: 20 amino acids. Per germline, CDR1 LGHNA and CDR2 YNFKEQ. The CDR3 loop reads CASSQELRSRWLSSYNEQFF. The CDR3 nucleotides read TGTGCCAGCAGCCAAGAGCTGCGTTCCCGTTGGTTGAGCTCCTACAATGAGCAGTTCTTC.

This chain's CDR3 is CASSLGTGAVGELFF. The CDR3 DNA sequence: TGCGCCAGCAGCTTGGGGACAGGGGCGGTCGGGGAGCTGTTTTTT. This chain joins TRBV5-1 and TRBJ2-2, with 9 bases matching TRBD1. This CDR3 region has 15 residues. V shed 0 bases, J shed 7 bases, and the junction held 4 bases outside the gene matches. Germline V gene sequence: CDR1 SGHRS, CDR2 YFSETQ.

This clonotype appeared a few times. The J gene is TRBJ2-2, the V gene TRBV30, with no clear D. The V gene's germline CDR1 is GTSNPN and CDR2 SVGIG (reference sequence). This CDR3 contains 12 residues. This CDR3 reads CAGIPLTGELFF. The CDR3 region has the DNA TGTGCTGGAATTCCCCTGACCGGGGAGCTGTTTTTT.

This clonotype came up many times. The chain uses TRBV4-1 and TRBJ2-2; D is unclear. The V end was cut by 1 base, the J end by 3 bases, with 9 bases between. The length of the CDR3 is 15 residues. Germline CDR1 MGHRA, CDR2 YSYEKL. The CDR3 loop reads CASSQGMGYTGELFF. The CDR3 DNA sequence: TGCGCCAGCAGCCAAGGGATGGGGTACACCGGGGAGCTGTTTTTT.

This clonotype was detected ten times or more. This sequence joins TRBV29-1 and TRBJ2-1; TRBD2 is a possible D gene (6 bases). Trimming pared 0 bases from V and 2 bases from J, leaving 17 bases between. In germline, CDR1 is SQVTM, CDR2 ANQGSEA. This CDR3 contains 17 residues. CDR3 loop: CSVEDPEDGSTYNEQFF. DNA for the CDR3: TGCAGCGTTGAAGATCCGGAGGACGGGAGTACCTACAATGAGCAGTTCTTC.

This clonotype was detected only a few times. The genes are TRBV5-6 and TRBJ2-5; the D is unclear. Germline V gene lookup returns CDR1 SGHDT and CDR2 YYEEEE. With 6 bases removed from V and 1 base from J, the gap between germline ends came to 16 bases. The CDR3 is made up of 15 amino acids. This chain's CDR3 is CASKDFRLLQETQYF. The CDR3 DNA reads as TGTGCCAGCAAAGATTTCCGGTTACTCCAAGAGACCCAGTACTTC.

This clonotype was observed at least ten times. V is TRBV2 and J is TRBJ2-3; D possibly corresponds to TRBD2 (5 bases). The germline V gene encodes CDR1 SNHLY and CDR2 FYNNEI. Trimming took off 11 bases at V and 4 bases at J, with 10 bases between the two ends. The CDR3 sequence is 11 residues long. CDR3 in DNA: TGTGCCGGACGGGAAGCAGATACGCAGTATTTT. It yields the protein CAGREADTQYF.

The chain couples TRBV19 to TRBJ2-7; D possibly corresponds to TRBD1 (5 bases). The V end was cut by 3 bases, the J end by 5 bases, with 14 bases between. CDR1 and CDR2 (germline): LNHDA, SQIVND (reference sequence). The CDR3 contains 14 residues. The CDR3 here is CASSISRAVDEQYF. CDR3 nucleotide sequence: TGTGCCAGTAGTATCTCCAGGGCAGTCGACGAGCAGTACTTC.

This rearrangement joins TRBV6-5 to TRBJ2-4; weak D call: TRBD1 (8 bases). V dropped 4 bases and J dropped 1 base, with 23 bases sitting between them. The CDR3 is 19 residues long. Germline CDR1 and CDR2: MNHEY and SVGAGI. The DNA for the CDR3 is TGTGCCAGCAGTTCGGACAGGGCAGGAGTGGGGGGGGCCAAAAACATTCAGTACTTC. It codes for CASSSDRAGVGGAKNIQYF.

CDR3 nucleotide sequence: TGTGCCAGCACTAGGGGGCTTCCTAACTATGGCTACACCTTC. This codes for CASTRGLPNYGYTF. The J gene is TRBJ1-2, the V gene TRBV28, with 7 nucleotides matching TRBD1. V gave up 7 bases and J gave up 0 bases; unmatched junction bases: 5. The germline gives CDR1 MDHEN, CDR2 SYDVKM. The CDR3 length is 14 residues.

This clonotype was detected a few times. This chain uses TRBV7-9 with TRBJ1-1; D unclear. The V gene lost 1 base and the J gene lost 7 bases, with 7 bases spanning the gap. The CDR3 runs 12 residues. Germline V gene data show CDR1 as SEHNR and CDR2 as FQNEAQ (reference sequence). Here the CDR3 reads CASSLGGFEAFF. The DNA for the CDR3 is TGTGCCAGCAGCTTAGGAGGTTTTGAAGCTTTCTTT. Looking up the rest from reference TRBV7-9 and TRBJ1-1 gives the full variable domain: DTGVSQNPRHKITKRGQNVTFRCDPISEHNRLYWYRQTLGQGPEFLTYFQNEAQLEKSRLLSDRFSAERPKGSFSTLEIQRTEQGDSAMYLCASSLGGFEAFFGQGTRLTVV.

The table lists this clonotype with many counts. The rearrangement joins TRBV4-3 to TRBJ2-3; 9 bases match TRBD2. The CDR3 runs to 17 residues. The V gene end was trimmed by 0 bases and the J gene end by 2 bases; junction bases not matched to a gene: 6. Germline CDR1 and CDR2: LGHNA and YSLEER. This chain's CDR3 is CASSQDRSGRYTDTQYF. The CDR3 nucleotides read TGCGCCAGCAGCCAAGATCGGAGCGGGAGGTACACAGATACGCAGTATTTT.

The chain recombines TRBV12-3 or TRBV12-4 with TRBJ2-3; 10 nucleotides line up with TRBD2. The CDR3 has 15 amino acids. With 5 bases clipped from V and 5 bases from J, the junction kept 7 bases outside the gene matches. This chain's CDR3 is CASSPNSGGRDTQYF. The CDR3 DNA is TGTGCCAGCAGTCCGAATAGCGGGGGGCGAGATACGCAGTATTTT.

Only a few counts were recorded for this clonotype. The V call is TRBV19, the J call TRBJ2-4, with 8 positions matching TRBD2. The CDR3 loop spans 15 amino acids. The trim removed 4 bases at V and 7 bases at J, leaving 9 bases unmatched. Germline V gene sequence: CDR1 LNHDA, CDR2 SQIVND (reference sequence). CDR3 in amino acids: CASSRPAGEGNIQYF. The CDR3 DNA reads as TGTGCCAGTAGTAGGCCAGCGGGAGAGGGGAACATTCAGTACTTC.